These T cell receptor beta chains were read from a single sample in a study of memory CD4+ T cells and cytomegalovirus serostatus. Measured with immunoSEQ multiplex PCR; TCRdb has only the in-frame clones, and not every one. The sample yields 40,000 to 55,000 clones, around 76% seen once. Sequencing was done on a sample of memory CD4+ T cells from blood. The receptors originated from an adult in good health and CMV-seropositive. The CDR3 runs from the conserved cysteine through the conserved F or W. A D gene is named only where the DNA matches it firmly. Clone size is not always given. Where it is, it says once, few, many or a class for expanded clones.

.,TRBJ1-1,TRBD1,TRBV5-1,TGCGCCAGCAGCTTGGGACCGGACAGGGGGACTGAAGCTTTCTTT,CASSLGPDRGTEAFF
.,TRBJ1-1,.,TRBV6-1,TGTGCCAGCAGGATGGGACACTGGGACACTGAAGCTTTCTTT,CASRMGHWDTEAFF
.,TRBJ1-3,.,TRBV7-2,TGTGCCAGCAGCTTAGAGGCCCCGGGCGGGGTCTCTGGAAACACCATATATTTT,CASSLEAPGGVSGNTIYF
once,TRBJ1-1,.,TRBV5-6,TGTGCCAGCAGAATCCAAAACACTGAAGCTTTCTTT,CASRIQNTEAFF
.,TRBJ1-4,.,TRBV6-6,TGTGCCAGCAGTTACTCGGGGAATGAAAAACTGTTTTTT,CASSYSGNEKLFF
.,TRBJ2-1,.,TRBV7-6,TGTGCCAGCAGCTTAGAAGGGAACGAGCAGTTCTTC,CASSLEGNEQFF
.,TRBJ1-5,.,TRBV27,TGTGCCAGCAGTCCACCTAGTCCAGGGGTGGTATATGATGGCAATCAGCCCCAGCATTTT,CASSPPSPGVVYDGNQPQHF
.,TRBJ2-1,.,TRBV5-1,TGCGCCAGCAGCTTGGACGGACAAGCCAATGAGCAGTTCTTC,CASSLDGQANEQFF
.,TRBJ2-5,.,TRBV5-1,TGCGCCAGCAGCTTGGATCGAAAAGAGACCCAGTACTTC,CASSLDRKETQYF
.,TRBJ2-7,TRBD1,TRBV7-2,TGTGCCAGCAGCTTCGGGACAGGGCACTACGAGCAGTACTTC,CASSFGTGHYEQYF
.,TRBJ1-6,.,TRBV25-1,TGTGCCACCCAGGTCGGATCCTATAATTCACCCCTCCACTTT,CATQVGSYNSPLHF
.,TRBJ2-1,.,TRBV5-8,TGTGCCAGCAGTCTTATATTTTCCTACAATGAGCAGTTCTTC,CASSLIFSYNEQFF
.,TRBJ2-7,TRBD1,TRBV5-4,TGTGCCAGCAGCCGGGGACAGGGCTACGAGCAGTACTTC,CASSRGQGYEQYF
.,TRBJ1-1,.,TRBV4-2,TGTGCCAGCAGCCAAGAAGTGAACACTGAAGCTTTCTTT,CASSQEVNTEAFF
few,TRBJ2-5,.,TRBV27,TGTGCCAGCAGTTTATCCACAGTGGGGGAGACCCAGTACTTC,CASSLSTVGETQYF
.,TRBJ1-5,.,TRBV10-3,TGTGCCATCAGTGAGTCGGCGGGTCAGCCCCAGCATTTT,CAISESAGQPQHF
.,TRBJ2-3,TRBD2,TRBV10-3,TGTGCCATCAGTGAGTCGATTCTTAGCGGGGGGCCAATAGCGCAGTATTTT,CAISESILSGGPIAQYF
.,TRBJ2-5,TRBD1,TRBV7-9,TGTGCCAGCAGCTTAGTCGGGACAGGGACTCAAGAGACCCAGTACTTC,CASSLVGTGTQETQYF
.,TRBJ2-7,TRBD2,TRBV7-2,TGTGCCAGCAGCTCAAATAGCGGGCCCTACGAGCAGTACTTC,CASSSNSGPYEQYF
.,TRBJ1-2,TRBD1,TRBV5-1,TGCGCCAGCAGCTTGGGGACAGGGATCTCAATAAACTATGGCTACACCTTC,CASSLGTGISINYGYTF
.,TRBJ1-4,.,TRBV25-1,TGTGCCAGCTCAGACACAGGGTTAGTTTGGAATGAAAAACTGTTTTTT,CASSDTGLVWNEKLFF
.,TRBJ1-2,.,TRBV7-2,TGTGCCAGCAGCGAGACAGCCGGCTACACCTTC,CASSETAGYTF
.,TRBJ1-4,.,TRBV6-5,TGTGCCAGTTCGAGTGGGGGGGACAATGAAAAACTGTTTTTT,CASSSGGDNEKLFF
few,TRBJ1-2,.,TRBV2,TGTGCCAGCAGTGAAGTGGATGGCTACACCTTC,CASSEVDGYTF
.,TRBJ1-2,.,TRBV15,TGTGCCACCAGCAGAGGGACAGATTATGGCTACACCTTC,CATSRGTDYGYTF
.,TRBJ2-2,.,TRBV6-5,TGTGCCAGCAGTTGGGGGGGGCAGAACACCGGGGAGCTGTTTTTT,CASSWGGQNTGELFF
.,TRBJ1-6,.,TRBV7-8,TGTGCCAGCAGCTGGAGTTCCAATTCACCCCTCCACTTT,CASSWSSNSPLHF
few,TRBJ1-1,.,TRBV7-9,TGTGCCAGCAGCCGCACCTTGAACACTGAAGCTTTCTTT,CASSRTLNTEAFF
.,TRBJ2-3,.,TRBV4-3,TGCGCCAGCAGCCAAGGTAGTAGCGGTTCTGGGGCAGATACGCAGTATTTT,CASSQGSSGSGADTQYF
.,TRBJ2-2,.,TRBV4-2,TGTGCCAGCAGCCAAGCCCCTCTACGGCCAAACACCGGGGAGCTGTTTTTT,CASSQAPLRPNTGELFF
few,TRBJ1-1,.,TRBV15,TGTGCCACCAGCAGAGACGTGGTGAACACTGAAGCTTTCTTT,CATSRDVVNTEAFF
.,TRBJ2-7,TRBD1,TRBV11-2,TGTGCCAGCAGCGCGGGGACAGGGATCTCCTACGAGCAGTACTTC,CASSAGTGISYEQYF
few,TRBJ1-1,.,TRBV6-6,TGTGCCAGCAGGGGCCCGAACACTGAAGCTTTCTTT,CASRGPNTEAFF
.,TRBJ2-7,TRBD1,TRBV2,TGTGCCAGCAGGACAGGGGGTAGGTACGAGCAGTACTTC,CASRTGGRYEQYF
.,TRBJ1-1,.,TRBV11-2,TGTGCCAGCAGTGCAGGGAGCCCTAGAGAAGCTTTCTTT,CASSAGSPREAFF
.,TRBJ1-1,TRBD1,TRBV29-1,TGCAGCGTTGCAATTTCAGGACAGGGTGAAGCTTTCTTT,CSVAISGQGEAFF
.,TRBJ2-1,.,TRBV9,TGTGCCAGCAGCCTCACGCGGGGAAGCTCCTACAATGAGCAGTTCTTC,CASSLTRGSSYNEQFF
.,TRBJ1-1,TRBD1,TRBV12-5,TGTGCTAGTGGTTCGGCCGGGACAGGGGGAACAACTTTCTTT,CASGSAGTGGTTFF
.,TRBJ1-4,.,TRBV19,TGTGCCAGTAGTGAGGCTTTCACTAATGAAAAACTGTTTTTT,CASSEAFTNEKLFF
.,TRBJ1-3,.,TRBV6-5,TGTGCCAGCAGTCGGCTACAGCTCTCTGGAAACACCATATATTTT,CASSRLQLSGNTIYF
.,TRBJ1-6,.,TRBV6-4,TGTGCCAGCAGTGAAGTATGGGGGGGCAATTCACCCCTCCACTTT,CASSEVWGGNSPLHF
.,TRBJ2-3,.,TRBV2,TGTGCCAGCACCAGTGAAATCAGTCCAGATACGCAGTATTTT,CASTSEISPDTQYF
.,TRBJ2-5,.,TRBV13,TGTGCCAGCAGCTTAGGTCGGCGGGCGGAGACCCAGTACTTC,CASSLGRRAETQYF
.,TRBJ2-3,TRBD2,TRBV10-3,TGTGCCACCAAGACTAGCGGGGAGGTAGATACGCAGTATTTT,CATKTSGEVDTQYF
.,TRBJ2-2,TRBD1,TRBV2,TGTGCCAGCACCCCGAGAAGACAGGGGACGAACACCGGGGAGCTGTTTTTT,CASTPRRQGTNTGELFF
.,TRBJ1-2,TRBD1,TRBV2,TGTGCCAGCAGACCTACAGGGGGCGCAGATGGCTACACCTTC,CASRPTGGADGYTF
.,TRBJ1-6,.,TRBV4-1,TGCGCCAGCAGCCCGGGTAGCTCCTATAATTCACCCCTCCACTTT,CASSPGSSYNSPLHF
.,TRBJ2-3,.,TRBV5-4,TGTGCCAGCATCTCAGAGCCAGGCACAGATACGCAGTATTTT,CASISEPGTDTQYF
.,TRBJ2-5,.,TRBV5-6,TGTGCCAGCAGCTCTCTAAAGCGGGTAGCTTACCAAGAGACCCAGTACTTC,CASSSLKRVAYQETQYF
few,TRBJ1-6,TRBD1,TRBV18,TGTGCCAGCTCAAATGGACAGGCCGATATCCTCCACTTT,CASSNGQADILHF